Following are 3 T cell receptor beta chains from one sample sequenced in a study of T cell changes during pregnancy in multiple sclerosis (dated by TCRdb to about 2019). Libraries were built with the immunoSEQ multiplex PCR assay. As stored in TCRdb, this immuneACCESS dataset retains in-frame rearrangements with V and J assigned. A fraction of the clones does not appear; measured against another copy, unresolved V genes explain less than half of the discrepancy, and the remainder lacks a known reason. The sample has just over 65,000 clones on record, about 90% of them singletons. Of the sample, approximately 0.84% is held by the ten largest clones. The source was peripheral blood, collected in the second trimester of pregnancy. All receptors come from a female donor with multiple sclerosis, enrolled in a pregnancy study.

The V gene is TRBV7-2, the J gene TRBJ2-5; 11 bases line up with TRBD2. The V segment lost 5 bases and the J segment 7 bases; nucleotides outside the gene matches: 6. This CDR3 region has 14 residues. In germline, CDR1 is SGHTA, CDR2 FQGNSA. CDR3 in DNA: TGTGCCAGCAGCCTTAGCGGGGGGGGAGGGACCCAGTACTTC. Amino acid sequence: CASSLSGGGGTQYF. The complete variable domain, with remaining parts taken from reference TRBV7-2 and TRBJ2-5, reads GAGVSQSPSNKVTEKGKDVELRCDPISGHTALYWYRQSLGQGLEFLIYFQGNSAPDKSGLPSDRFSAERTGGSVSTLTIQRTQQEDSAVYLCASSLSGGGGTQYFGPGTRLLVL.

This chain links TRBV9 with TRBJ1-2; 8 bases are a match to TRBD1. This CDR3 spans 15 amino acids. Germline CDR1 and CDR2: SGDLS and YYNGEE. V lost 0 bases to trimming and J lost 6 bases; unmatched junction nucleotides: 7. As DNA, the CDR3 is TGTGCCAGCAGCGTAGAGGACAGGGTGCAGGATGGCTACACCTTC. Translating gives CASSVEDRVQDGYTF.

The chain couples TRBV28 to TRBJ1-1, with TRBD1 matching over 8 bases. This CDR3 region has 17 residues. Trimming removed 7 bases from V and 0 bases from J; junction bases left unmatched: 13. Germline V gene lookup returns CDR1 MDHEN and CDR2 SYDVKM. In nucleotides, the CDR3 is TGTGCCAGCACCTCACCCGTGGGGGACAGGTTGAACACTGAAGCTTTCTTT. Translation: CASTSPVGDRLNTEAFF.